The clone carrying this T cell receptor beta chain was detected only a few times. TCRdb passed the RT-PCR reads through MiXCR, listing each CDR3 protein once. Of 280,000 or so distinct CDR3 sequences listed, roughly a fifth are singletons. The sample is drawn from a study of response to subunit inactivated influenza vaccine. The germline V and J ends were trimmed by 0 bases and 5 bases, with 14 bases remaining between them. From germline, CDR1 is MGHRA and CDR2 YSYEKL. CDR3 length equals 16 residues. This clonotype was obtained from a man aged 50 to 69 who received an inactivated influenza vaccine. The sequenced sample was PBMCs from blood, obtained around 22 months after vaccination. The rearrangement uses TRBV4-1 and TRBJ1-5; D perhaps matches TRBD1 (5 bases). CDR3 DNA: TGCGCCAGCAGCCAAGAGGCCGGGGCGTTGTATCAGCCCCAGCATTTT. Encoded protein: CASSQEAGALYQPQHF.